What follows is one TCR beta chain and its context. The data are from a study of OX40 agonist ivuxolimab in advanced cancers. Any history of autoimmune disease or systemic immunosuppression disqualified patients. Germline CDR1 is MDHEN and CDR2 is SYDVKM. Trimming took 2 bases from V and 1 from J, leaving 14 bases between them. The CDR3 covers 17 residues. The table came from immunoSEQ multiplex PCR; TCRdb's copy has only in-frame clones and leaves some out. This table has 55,000 to 70,000 clones, roughly 82% appearing once. The J gene is TRBJ2-2, the V gene TRBV28; a weak D match, TRBD2 (7 bases). The source is an adult with an advanced solid tumor such as melanoma, head and neck, liver or kidney cancer. Sequenced here: CD4+ or CD8+ T cells sorted from blood, sampled in a trial of the OX40 agonist ivuxolimab. Here the CDR3 reads CASSLGGGLGNTGELFF. In DNA, the CDR3 is TGTGCCAGCAGTTTAGGGGGGGGCCTTGGGAACACCGGGGAGCTGTTTTTT.